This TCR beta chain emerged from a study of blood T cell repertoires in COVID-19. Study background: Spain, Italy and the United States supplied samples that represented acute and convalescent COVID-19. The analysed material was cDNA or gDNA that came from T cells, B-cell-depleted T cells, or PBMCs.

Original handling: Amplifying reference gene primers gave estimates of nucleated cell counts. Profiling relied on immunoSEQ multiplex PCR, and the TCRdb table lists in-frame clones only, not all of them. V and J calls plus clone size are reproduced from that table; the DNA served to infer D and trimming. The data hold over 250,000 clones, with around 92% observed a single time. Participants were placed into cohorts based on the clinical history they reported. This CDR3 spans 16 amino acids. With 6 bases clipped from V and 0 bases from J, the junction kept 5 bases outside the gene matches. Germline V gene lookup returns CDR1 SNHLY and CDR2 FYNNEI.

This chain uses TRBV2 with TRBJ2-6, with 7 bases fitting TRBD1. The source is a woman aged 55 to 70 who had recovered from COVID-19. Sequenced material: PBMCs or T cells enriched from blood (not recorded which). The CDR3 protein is CASSTTGTSGANVLTF. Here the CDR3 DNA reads TGTGCCAGCAGCACGACAGGGACCTCTGGGGCCAACGTCCTGACTTTC.